Listed below are T cell receptor beta chains from one sample, sequenced in a study of cytomegalovirus exposure and HLA in healthy donors. Profiling relied on immunoSEQ multiplex PCR, and the TCRdb table lists in-frame clones only, not all of them. Of 100,000 to 150,000 clones in the sample, more than 15% were seen once. Specimen: PBMCs. The receptors derive from a female donor in good health and CMV-seropositive. Both conserved end residues are part of each CDR3. A D gene is named only where the DNA matches it firmly. Clone size is not always given. Where it is, it says once, few, many or a class for expanded clones.

>-|-|TRBV4-3|TRBJ2-5
CASSLRQFIGETQYF
TGCGCCAGCAGCCTTAGACAGTTTATAGGGGAGACCCAGTACTTC
>-|few|TRBV2|TRBJ1-4
CASSGVGGHEKLFF
TGTGCCAGCAGTGGGGTTGGCGGTCATGAAAAACTGTTTTTT
>-|-|TRBV27|TRBJ2-5
CASSLLISGEVETQYF
TGTGCCAGCAGTCTGCTGATATCGGGGGAGGTAGAGACCCAGTACTTC
>TRBD2|-|TRBV11-2|TRBJ2-7
CASSLGKGGRKNEQYF
TGTGCCAGCAGCTTAGGGAAGGGCGGGAGGAAGAACGAGCAGTACTTC
>TRBD1|few|TRBV5-1|TRBJ1-2
CASSLQGGGLGYTF
TGCGCCAGCAGCTTGCAAGGGGGCGGTTTGGGCTACACCTTC
>TRBD1|-|TRBV28|TRBJ2-5
CASSDLQGALETQYF
TGTGCCAGCAGCGACTTACAGGGGGCTTTGGAGACCCAGTACTTC
>TRBD1|few|TRBV29-1|TRBJ1-2
CSVKRTGADRFLLYGYTF
TGCAGCGTAAAGCGGACAGGTGCCGACCGGTTCCTTCTCTATGGCTACACCTTC
>-|-|TRBV10-1|TRBJ2-7
CASSGNPGQGWGGYF
TGCGCCAGCAGTGGGAACCCGGGACAAGGTTGGGGGGGGTACTTC
>TRBD1|-|TRBV6-1|TRBJ1-1
CASIEGAFTEAFF
TGTGCCAGCATAGAGGGGGCGTTTACTGAAGCTTTCTTT
>TRBD1|-|TRBV4-2|TRBJ2-5
CASSLRGLETQYF
TGTGCCAGCAGTCTCAGGGGGCTTGAGACCCAGTACTTC
>TRBD1|-|TRBV29-1|TRBJ1-1
CSVLARQGFTEAFF
TGCAGCGTTCTGGCGAGACAGGGGTTCACTGAAGCTTTCTTT
>TRBD2|-|TRBV4-3|TRBJ2-7
CASSQDPSGGYTYEQYF
TGCGCCAGCAGCCAAGATCCAAGCGGGGGTTACACCTACGAGCAGTACTTC
>-|-|TRBV6-5|TRBJ2-7
CASSYLAGTPEQYF
TGTGCCAGCAGTTACCTGGCGGGAACCCCCGAGCAGTACTTC
>TRBD2|few|TRBV6-5|TRBJ2-7
CASSGGTYEQYF
TGTGCCAGCAGCGGGGGGACCTACGAGCAGTACTTC
>TRBD1|few|TRBV2|TRBJ1-5
CASSAQGGNNQPQHF
TGTGCCAGCAGTGCCCAGGGGGGAAATAATCAGCCCCAGCATTTT
>-|-|TRBV5-1|TRBJ2-7
CASSLAPQTSYEQYF
TGCGCCAGCAGCTTGGCCCCGCAGACTTCCTACGAGCAGTACTTC
>TRBD2|few|TRBV5-4|TRBJ2-7
CASSLEPAGGLSDEQYF
TGTGCCAGCAGCTTGGAACCAGCGGGGGGGCTTTCGGACGAGCAGTACTTC
>-|few|TRBV27|TRBJ2-2
CASSLGRGVAGELFF
TGTGCCAGCAGCTTGGGCAGGGGGGTCGCCGGGGAGCTGTTTTTT
>TRBD1|few|TRBV9|TRBJ1-1
CASSERQGDTEAFF
TGTGCCAGCAGCGAGAGACAGGGTGACACTGAAGCTTTCTTT
>-|few|TRBV9|TRBJ1-5
CASSVGTLNNQPQHF
TGTGCCAGCAGCGTAGGGACACTCAATAATCAGCCCCAGCATTTT
>TRBD2|-|TRBV5-1|TRBJ2-3
CASSLETSGGFTDTQYF
TGCGCCAGCAGCTTGGAAACTAGCGGGGGGTTCACAGATACGCAGTATTTT
>-|-|TRBV4-2|TRBJ1-2
CASSKETNRERWDGYTF
TGTGCCAGCAGCAAGGAGACCAACAGGGAGAGGTGGGATGGCTACACCTTC
>-|few|TRBV5-1|TRBJ2-7
CASSWSTSYEQYF
TGCGCCAGCAGCTGGAGTACATCCTACGAGCAGTACTTC
>-|few|TRBV2|TRBJ2-2
CASSENRAPTGELFF
TGTGCCAGCAGTGAGAACAGGGCACCCACCGGGGAGCTGTTTTTT
>-|few|TRBV29-1|TRBJ2-7
CSVVVRGGAYEQYF
TGCAGCGTTGTGGTTCGCGGAGGGGCCTACGAGCAGTACTTC
>-|-|TRBV27|TRBJ1-1
CASSLRGWAGILVNTEAFF
TGTGCCAGCAGTTTAAGGGGGTGGGCAGGGATTTTAGTGAACACTGAAGCTTTCTTT
>-|-|TRBV5-4|TRBJ2-7
CASSLGLAAPYEQYF
TGTGCCAGCAGCTTGGGGCTGGCCGCCCCCTACGAGCAGTACTTC
>-|few|TRBV9|TRBJ1-6
CASSVDGGSPLHF
TGTGCCAGCAGCGTAGACGGTGGTTCACCCCTCCACTTT
>TRBD1|-|TRBV6-5|TRBJ2-7
CASSYVQGAYEQYF
TGTGCCAGCAGTTACGTACAGGGGGCATACGAGCAGTACTTC
>-|-|TRBV27|TRBJ1-4
CASSSRGSNEKLFF
TGTGCCAGCAGTTCTAGGGGGTCTAATGAAAAACTGTTTTTT
>TRBD1|-|TRBV6-5|TRBJ1-1
CASRETGSHTEAFF
TGTGCCAGCAGAGAGACAGGGTCACACACTGAAGCTTTCTTT
>-|-|TRBV25-1|TRBJ1-6
CASSPFPQAELSPLHF
TGTGCCAGCAGTCCCTTTCCTCAGGCAGAACTTTCACCCCTCCACTTT
>-|-|TRBV5-6|TRBJ1-1
CASSFGGNTEAFF
TGTGCCAGCAGCTTCGGGGGTAACACTGAAGCTTTCTTT
>TRBD1|few|TRBV19|TRBJ2-3
CASSIVGQGDPYGGDTQYF
TGTGCCAGTAGTATAGTGGGACAGGGAGATCCCTATGGGGGAGATACGCAGTATTTT
>-|-|TRBV5-8|TRBJ1-2
CASSTGHPGVIYGYTF
TGTGCCAGCAGCACCGGACATCCTGGGGTTATCTATGGCTACACCTTC
>-|-|TRBV7-9|TRBJ1-2
CASNLEGSGYTF
TGTGCCAGTAACCTCGAGGGTAGTGGCTACACCTTC
>-|few|TRBV11-2|TRBJ2-1
CASSLARRAYNEQFF
TGTGCCAGCAGCTTAGCGCGGCGGGCCTACAATGAGCAGTTCTTC
>-|-|TRBV4-2|TRBJ1-5
CASSQHGQINQPQHF
TGTGCCAGCAGCCAACACGGACAAATCAATCAGCCCCAGCATTTT
>TRBD1|-|TRBV5-6|TRBJ1-2
CASSRTGAYGYTF
TGTGCCAGCAGCCGAACAGGGGCCTATGGCTACACCTTC
>-|-|TRBV29-1|TRBJ2-1
CSVVFWVAEIYNEQFF
TGCAGCGTTGTGTTTTGGGTAGCGGAGATTTACAATGAGCAGTTCTTC
>-|-|TRBV28|TRBJ2-7
CASSLSGGDPYEQYF
TGTGCCAGCAGTTTATCGGGCGGGGACCCCTACGAGCAGTACTTC
>-|-|TRBV28|TRBJ1-4
CASSLNREKLFF
TGTGCCAGCAGTTTAAACCGGGAGAAACTGTTTTTT
>TRBD1|-|TRBV11-2|TRBJ1-1
CASSPDRGLRPTETFF
TGTGCCAGCAGCCCAGACAGGGGGCTACGCCCCACTGAAACTTTCTTT
>-|-|TRBV11-2|TRBJ2-5
CASSQNSFETQYF
TGTGCCAGCAGCCAGAACAGTTTTGAGACCCAGTACTTC
>TRBD2|few|TRBV13|TRBJ2-1
CASTGGLAGGPSYNEQFF
TGTGCCAGCACCGGCGGCCTAGCGGGAGGGCCGTCCTACAATGAGCAGTTCTTC
>-|-|TRBV27|TRBJ2-1
CASSPVGGEGVRYNEQFF
TGTGCCAGCAGTCCTGTTGGCGGGGAGGGGGTTAGGTACAATGAGCAGTTCTTC
>TRBD1|few|TRBV4-1|TRBJ1-4
CASSLGTGVEKLFF
TGCGCCAGCAGCCTCGGGACAGGGGTTGAAAAACTGTTTTTT
>-|few|TRBV13|TRBJ2-3
CASSQRRFSTDTQYF
TGTGCCAGCAGCCAAAGGAGGTTTAGCACAGATACGCAGTATTTT